A single sample gave rise to the 11 T cell receptor beta chains below, sequenced in a study of blood T cell repertoires in COVID-19. The repertoire was sequenced with immunoSEQ multiplex PCR; TCRdb's copy has only in-frame clones and lacks some. Among about 71,000 clones listed, roughly 87% were seen once. Sequencing was done on a sample of peripheral blood. All receptors derive from a woman older than 75 with acute or convalescent COVID-19.

The rearrangement uses TRBV18 and TRBJ1-2, with D perhaps matching TRBD1 (6 bases). Per germline, CDR1 KGHSH and CDR2 LQKENI. Trimming removed 1 base from V and 7 bases from J, with 13 bases in between. CDR3 length: 14 amino acids. The CDR3 protein is CASSPRDRSPGYTF. In nucleotides, the CDR3 is TGTGCCAGCTCACCACGAGACAGGTCCCCTGGCTACACCTTC.

The chain has TRBV30 and TRBJ1-2; D uncertain. Deletions cut 3 bases from V and 1 base from J, with 6 bases between. This CDR3 is 12 amino acids long. Germline lookup yields CDR1 GTSNPN and CDR2 SVGIG (reference sequence). DNA of the CDR3: TGTGCCTGGAGCAAAATTAACTATGGCTACACCTTC. This encodes CAWSKINYGYTF.

There are a few counts of this clone. The V call is TRBV19, the J call TRBJ2-5, with TRBD2 matching over 14 bases. This CDR3 contains 16 residues. Losses at the gene ends were 5 bases for V and 5 bases for J; bases not matched to a gene: 7. CDR1 is LNHDA, CDR2 SQIVND, per germline (reference sequence). DNA of the CDR3: TGTGCCAGTAGTCCCGGGACTAGCGGGAGTAGGGAGACCCAGTACTTC. It is translated as CASSPGTSGSRETQYF.

The chain is built from TRBV7-9 and TRBJ1-4, with 7 bases fitting TRBD1. V was pared by 5 bases and J by 2 bases, with 8 bases of the junction left unmatched. CDR3 length: 16 residues. Germline values: CDR1 SEHNR, CDR2 FQNEAQ (reference sequence). The CDR3 DNA follows: TGTGCCAGCAGCCCCAGTAGGGGGCCCACTAATGAAAAACTGTTTTTT. Amino acid sequence: CASSPSRGPTNEKLFF. The complete variable domain, with remaining parts taken from reference TRBV7-9 and TRBJ1-4, reads DTGVSQNPRHKITKRGQNVTFRCDPISEHNRLYWYRQTLGQGPEFLTYFQNEAQLEKSRLLSDRFSAERPKGSFSTLEIQRTEQGDSAMYLCASSPSRGPTNEKLFFGSGTQLSVL.

V usage is TRBV15 and J usage is TRBJ2-7; D gene ambiguous. The length of the CDR3 is 14 residues. V lost 0 bases to trimming and J lost 0 bases, with 6 bases between them. Germline CDR1 is LNHNV and CDR2 is YYDKDF (reference sequence). The DNA for the CDR3 is TGTGCCACCAGCAGAGAACAGACCTCCTACGAGCAGTACTTC. It codes for CATSREQTSYEQYF.

The chain is built from TRBV6-4 and TRBJ2-1; the match to TRBD2 covers 7 bases. Germline V lookup: CDR1 MRHNA, CDR2 SNTAGT. There are 14 residues in the CDR3. The V and J ends lost 6 bases and 0 bases, in that order; junction bases with no gene match: 2. CDR3 sequence: CASRREASYNEQFF. CDR3 nucleotide sequence: TGTGCCAGCAGACGGGAGGCCTCCTACAATGAGCAGTTCTTC.

DNA of the CDR3: TGCGCCAGCAGCCAAGATGGGACAGGGGGCCGTAGTGAAAAACTGTTTTTT. Its translation: CASSQDGTGGRSEKLFF. The chain joins TRBV4-1 to TRBJ1-4, with TRBD1 identical over 12 bases. V dropped 0 bases and J dropped 7; count of bases not matched to a gene: 6. CDR3 length equals 17 residues. Per the germline V gene, CDR1 is MGHRA and CDR2 is YSYEKL.

Here the CDR3 reads CASSKAAAGGIFSTDTQYF. The CDR3 DNA reads as TGTGCCAGCAGCAAAGCGGCAGCGGGAGGGATTTTTAGCACAGATACGCAGTATTTT. The chain combines TRBV21-1 with TRBJ2-3; TRBD2 is taken as the D call from the table, unchecked against the DNA. TRBV21-1 is designated a pseudogene. The CDR3 runs 19 residues.

The chain uses TRBV6-2 or TRBV6-3 and TRBJ2-2, with 7 positions matching TRBD2. CDR3 length: 17 amino acids. The ends lost 2 bases at V and 0 bases at J; junction bases unmatched: 6. Germline CDR1 MNHEY, CDR2 SVGEGT. DNA of the CDR3: TGTGCCAGCAGTTACGGGCTAGCGGTCCCGAACACCGGGGAGCTGTTTTTT. Its translation is CASSYGLAVPNTGELFF.

The V and J genes are TRBV7-9 and TRBJ2-3, with 9 positions matching TRBD2. J lost 6 bases, V lost 1 base, and 8 bases had no gene match. In germline, CDR1 is SEHNR, CDR2 FQNEAQ (reference sequence). This CDR3 contains 16 residues. CDR3 in DNA: TGTGCCAGCAGCTTAGGGGATAGCGGGAGACCCGATACGCAGTATTTT. Its translation is CASSLGDSGRPDTQYF.

The chain is built from TRBV9 and TRBJ2-7, with a weak D call TRBD1 (5 bases). The germline V and J ends were trimmed by 4 bases and 1 base, with 12 bases remaining between them. Per the germline V gene, CDR1 is SGDLS and CDR2 is YYNGEE. The CDR3 has 14 residues. The CDR3 spells CASSKDIGSYEQYF. Here the CDR3 DNA reads TGTGCCAGCAGCAAGGACATAGGGTCCTACGAGCAGTACTTC.